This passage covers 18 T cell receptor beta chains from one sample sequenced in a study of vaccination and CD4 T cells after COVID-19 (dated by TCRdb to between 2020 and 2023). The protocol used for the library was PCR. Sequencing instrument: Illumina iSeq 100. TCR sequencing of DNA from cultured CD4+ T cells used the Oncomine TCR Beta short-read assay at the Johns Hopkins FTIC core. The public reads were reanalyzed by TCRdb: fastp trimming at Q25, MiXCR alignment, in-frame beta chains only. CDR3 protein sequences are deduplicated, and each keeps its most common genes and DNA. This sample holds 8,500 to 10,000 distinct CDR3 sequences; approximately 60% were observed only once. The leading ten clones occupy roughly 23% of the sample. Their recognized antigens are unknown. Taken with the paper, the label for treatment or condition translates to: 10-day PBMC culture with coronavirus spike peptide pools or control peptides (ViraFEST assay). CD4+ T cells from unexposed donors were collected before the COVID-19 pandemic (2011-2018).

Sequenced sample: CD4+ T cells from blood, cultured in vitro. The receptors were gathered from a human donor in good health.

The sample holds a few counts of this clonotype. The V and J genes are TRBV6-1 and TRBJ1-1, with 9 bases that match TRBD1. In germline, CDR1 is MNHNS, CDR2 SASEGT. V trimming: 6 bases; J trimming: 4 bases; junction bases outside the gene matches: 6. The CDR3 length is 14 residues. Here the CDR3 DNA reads TGTGCCAGCAGCCAACAGGGGGCGCCCACTGAAGCTTTCTTT. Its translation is CASSQQGAPTEAFF.

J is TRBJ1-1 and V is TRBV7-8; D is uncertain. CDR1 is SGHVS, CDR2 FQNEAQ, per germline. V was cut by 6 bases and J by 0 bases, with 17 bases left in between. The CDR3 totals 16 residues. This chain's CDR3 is CASSLGNPALNTEAFF. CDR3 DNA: TGTGCCAGCAGTCTCGGAAACCCGGCTTTGAACACTGAAGCTTTCTTT.

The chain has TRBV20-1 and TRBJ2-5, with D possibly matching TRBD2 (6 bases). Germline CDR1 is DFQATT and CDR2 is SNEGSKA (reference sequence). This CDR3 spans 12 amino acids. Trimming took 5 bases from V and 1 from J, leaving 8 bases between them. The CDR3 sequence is CSAGSGQETQYF. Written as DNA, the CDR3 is TGCAGTGCTGGTAGCGGCCAAGAGACCCAGTACTTC.

The CDR3 protein is CASSPAWASYGYTF. Written as DNA, the CDR3 is TGTGCCAGCAGCCCCGCCTGGGCGAGCTATGGCTACACCTTC. This chain joins TRBV7-6 and TRBJ1-2; D ambiguous. V lost 5 bases and J 4 bases, leaving 14 bases between the germline ends. The CDR3 length is 14 residues. Germline V gives CDR1 SGHVS, CDR2 FNYEAQ.

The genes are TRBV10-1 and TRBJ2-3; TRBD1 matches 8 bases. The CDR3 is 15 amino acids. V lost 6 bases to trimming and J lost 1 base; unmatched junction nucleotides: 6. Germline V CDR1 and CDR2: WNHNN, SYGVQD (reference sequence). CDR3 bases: TGCGCCAGCAGGAGTAAGACAGGGGGCACAGATACGCAGTATTTT. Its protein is CASRSKTGGTDTQYF.

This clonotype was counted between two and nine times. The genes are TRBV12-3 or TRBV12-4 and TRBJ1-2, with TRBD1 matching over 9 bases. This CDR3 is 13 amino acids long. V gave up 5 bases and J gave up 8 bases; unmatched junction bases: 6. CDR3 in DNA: TGTGCCAGCAGTCGGGACAGGGTAGGGGGCTACACCTTC. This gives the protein CASSRDRVGGYTF.

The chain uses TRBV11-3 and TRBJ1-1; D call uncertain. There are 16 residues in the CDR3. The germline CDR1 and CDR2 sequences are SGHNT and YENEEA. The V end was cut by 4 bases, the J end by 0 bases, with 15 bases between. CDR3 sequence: CASSSPTEVLNTEAFF. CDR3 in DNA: TGTGCCAGCAGCTCGCCGACGGAAGTATTGAACACTGAAGCTTTCTTT.

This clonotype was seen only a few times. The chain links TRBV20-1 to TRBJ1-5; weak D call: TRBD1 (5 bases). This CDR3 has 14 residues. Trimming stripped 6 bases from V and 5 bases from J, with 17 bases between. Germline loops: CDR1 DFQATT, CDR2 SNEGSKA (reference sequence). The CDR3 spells CSATVGQGYQPQHF. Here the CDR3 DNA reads TGCAGTGCGACGGTGGGGCAGGGATATCAGCCCCAGCATTTT.

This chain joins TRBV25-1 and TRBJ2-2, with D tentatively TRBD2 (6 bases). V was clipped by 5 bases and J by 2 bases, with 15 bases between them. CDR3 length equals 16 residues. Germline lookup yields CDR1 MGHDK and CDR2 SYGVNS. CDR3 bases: TGTGCCAGCAGTTACTACGGGAGACAAAACACCGGGGAGCTGTTTTTT. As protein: CASSYYGRQNTGELFF.

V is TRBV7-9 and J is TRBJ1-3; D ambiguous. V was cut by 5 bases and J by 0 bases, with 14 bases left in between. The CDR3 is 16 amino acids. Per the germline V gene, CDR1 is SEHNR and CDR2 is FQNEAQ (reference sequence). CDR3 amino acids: CASSPRLGFSGNTIYF. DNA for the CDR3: TGTGCCAGCAGCCCGAGGCTGGGGTTCTCTGGAAACACCATATATTTT.

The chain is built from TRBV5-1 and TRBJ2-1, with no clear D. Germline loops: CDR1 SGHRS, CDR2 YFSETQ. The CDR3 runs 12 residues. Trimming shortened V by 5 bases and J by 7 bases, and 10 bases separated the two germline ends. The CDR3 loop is CASSRSGNEQFF. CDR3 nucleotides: TGCGCCAGCAGTCGCTCCGGGAATGAGCAGTTCTTC.

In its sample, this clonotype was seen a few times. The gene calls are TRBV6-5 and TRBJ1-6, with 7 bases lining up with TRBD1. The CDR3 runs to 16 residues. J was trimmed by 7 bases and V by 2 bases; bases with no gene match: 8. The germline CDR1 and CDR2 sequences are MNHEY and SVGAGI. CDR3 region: CASSYLTPGQNSPLHF. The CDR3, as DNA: TGTGCCAGCAGTTACCTTACCCCGGGACAGAATTCACCCCTCCACTTT.

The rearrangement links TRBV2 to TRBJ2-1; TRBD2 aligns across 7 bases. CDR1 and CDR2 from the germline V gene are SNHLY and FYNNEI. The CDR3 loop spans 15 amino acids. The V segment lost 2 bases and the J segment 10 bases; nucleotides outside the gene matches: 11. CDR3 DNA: TGTGCCAGCAGTGAAAAACGTTGGCGGGGAGGGGAGCAGTTCTTC. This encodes CASSEKRWRGGEQFF.

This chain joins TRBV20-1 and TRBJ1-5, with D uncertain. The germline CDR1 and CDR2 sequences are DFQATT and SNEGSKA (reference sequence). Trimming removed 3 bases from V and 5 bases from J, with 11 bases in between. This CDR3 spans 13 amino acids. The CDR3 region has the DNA TGCAGTGCTAGTACGGGAAGGGATCAGCCCCAGCATTTT. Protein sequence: CSASTGRDQPQHF.

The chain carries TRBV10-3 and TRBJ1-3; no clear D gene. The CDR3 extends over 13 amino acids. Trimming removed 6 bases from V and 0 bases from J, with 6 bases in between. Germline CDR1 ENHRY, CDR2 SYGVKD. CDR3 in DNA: TGTGCCATCAGGGAGCTCTCTGGAAACACCATATATTTT. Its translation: CAIRELSGNTIYF.

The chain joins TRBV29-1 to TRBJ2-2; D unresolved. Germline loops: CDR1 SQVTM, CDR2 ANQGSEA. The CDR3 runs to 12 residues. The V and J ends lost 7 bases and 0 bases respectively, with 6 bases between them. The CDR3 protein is CSGEANTGELFF. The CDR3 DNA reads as TGCAGCGGGGAAGCGAACACCGGGGAGCTGTTTTTT.

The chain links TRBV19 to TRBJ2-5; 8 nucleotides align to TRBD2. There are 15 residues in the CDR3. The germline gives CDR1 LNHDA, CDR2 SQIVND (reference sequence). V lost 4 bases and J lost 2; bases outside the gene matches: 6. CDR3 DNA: TGTGCCAGTAGTAATTTTCGGGGGGGTCAAGAGACCCAGTACTTC. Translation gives CASSNFRGGQETQYF.

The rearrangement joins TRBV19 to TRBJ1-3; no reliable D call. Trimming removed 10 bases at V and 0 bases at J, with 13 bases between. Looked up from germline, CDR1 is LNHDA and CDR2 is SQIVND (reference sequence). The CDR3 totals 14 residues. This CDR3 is CATKKGSSGNTIYF. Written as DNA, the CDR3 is TGTGCCACCAAGAAGGGTTCCTCTGGAAACACCATATATTTT.